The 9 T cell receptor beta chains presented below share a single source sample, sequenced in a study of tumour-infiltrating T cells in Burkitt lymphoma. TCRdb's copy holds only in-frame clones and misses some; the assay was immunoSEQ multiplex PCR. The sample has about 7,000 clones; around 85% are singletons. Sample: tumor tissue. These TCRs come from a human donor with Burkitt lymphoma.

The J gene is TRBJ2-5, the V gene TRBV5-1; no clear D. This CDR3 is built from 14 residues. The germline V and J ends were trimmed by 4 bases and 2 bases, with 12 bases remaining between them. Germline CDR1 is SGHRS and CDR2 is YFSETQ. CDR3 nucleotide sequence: TGCGCCAGCAGCCCGCTTCGGGTTCAAGAGACCCAGTACTTC. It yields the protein CASSPLRVQETQYF.

The CDR3 loop is CASSAELGQEKLFF. CDR3 bases: TGTGCCAGCAGCGCAGAGCTGGGACAAGAAAAACTGTTTTTT. The rearrangement links TRBV9 to TRBJ1-4, with D possibly matching TRBD1 (6 bases). The CDR3 runs to 14 residues. Deletions cut 3 bases from V and 8 bases from J, with 14 bases between. Germline CDR1 is SGDLS and CDR2 is YYNGEE.

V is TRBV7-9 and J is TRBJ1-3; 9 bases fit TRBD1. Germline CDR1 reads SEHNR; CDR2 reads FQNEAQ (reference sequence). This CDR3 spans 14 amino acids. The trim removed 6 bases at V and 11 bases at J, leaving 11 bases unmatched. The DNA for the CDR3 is TGTGCCAGCAGGGCGGACGGGACAGGGCCCTCCATATATTTT. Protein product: CASRADGTGPSIYF. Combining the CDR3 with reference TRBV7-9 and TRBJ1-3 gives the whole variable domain DTGVSQNPRHKITKRGQNVTFRCDPISEHNRLYWYRQTLGQGPEFLTYFQNEAQLEKSRLLSDRFSAERPKGSFSTLEIQRTEQGDSAMYLCASRADGTGPSIYFGEGSWLTVV.

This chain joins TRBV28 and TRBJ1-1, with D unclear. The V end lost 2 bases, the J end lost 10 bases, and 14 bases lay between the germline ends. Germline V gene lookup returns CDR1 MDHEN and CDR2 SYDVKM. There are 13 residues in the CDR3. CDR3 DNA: TGTGCCAGCAGTTTAAATGGGCACAATGGAGCTTTCTTT. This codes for CASSLNGHNGAFF.

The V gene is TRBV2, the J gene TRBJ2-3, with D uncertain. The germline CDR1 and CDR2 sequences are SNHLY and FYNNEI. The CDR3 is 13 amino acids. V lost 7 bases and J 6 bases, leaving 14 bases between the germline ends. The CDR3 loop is CASNTLLTDTQYF. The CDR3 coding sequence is TGTGCCAGCAACACGCTATTAACGGATACGCAGTATTTT.

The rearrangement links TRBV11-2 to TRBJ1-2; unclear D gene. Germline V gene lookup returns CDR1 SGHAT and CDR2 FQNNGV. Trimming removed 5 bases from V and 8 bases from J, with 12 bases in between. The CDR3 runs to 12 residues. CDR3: CASSPGIWGYTF. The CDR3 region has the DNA TGTGCCAGCAGCCCTGGTATATGGGGCTACACCTTC.

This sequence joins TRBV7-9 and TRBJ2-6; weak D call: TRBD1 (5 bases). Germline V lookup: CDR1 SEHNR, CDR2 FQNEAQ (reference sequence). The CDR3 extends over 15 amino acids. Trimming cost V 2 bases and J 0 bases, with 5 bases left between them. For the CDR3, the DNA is TGTGCCAGCAGCTTAAGGGGCTCTGGGGCCAACGTCCTGACTTTC. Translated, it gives CASSLRGSGANVLTF.

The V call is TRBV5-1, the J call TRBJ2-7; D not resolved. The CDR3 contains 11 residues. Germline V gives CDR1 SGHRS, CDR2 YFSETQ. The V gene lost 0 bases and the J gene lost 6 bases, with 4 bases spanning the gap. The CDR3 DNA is TGCGCCAGCAGCTTGGAAATCGAGCAGTACTTC. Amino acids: CASSLEIEQYF.

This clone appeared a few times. The CDR3 region has the DNA TGTGCCAGCAGCTTACTGACTCGGGCGAATCCTGAAGCTTTCTTT. It is translated as CASSLLTRANPEAFF. The chain combines TRBV7-9 with TRBJ1-1; D not resolved. CDR1 is SEHNR and CDR2 is FQNEAQ in the germline V gene (reference sequence). The CDR3 extends over 15 amino acids. V lost 2 bases to trimming and J lost 6 bases, with 16 bases between them.